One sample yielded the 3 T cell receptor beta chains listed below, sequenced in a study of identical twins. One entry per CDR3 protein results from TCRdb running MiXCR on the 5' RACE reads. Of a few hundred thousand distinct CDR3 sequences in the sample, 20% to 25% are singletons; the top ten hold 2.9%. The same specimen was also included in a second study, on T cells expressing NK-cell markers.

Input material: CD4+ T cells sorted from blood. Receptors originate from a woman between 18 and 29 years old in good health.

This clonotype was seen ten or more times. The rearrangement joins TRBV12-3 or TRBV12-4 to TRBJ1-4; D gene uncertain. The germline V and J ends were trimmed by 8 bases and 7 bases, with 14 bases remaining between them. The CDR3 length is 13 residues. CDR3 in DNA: TGTGCCAGCTCACGGCAAGGCCCTGAAAAACTGTTTTTT. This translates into CASSRQGPEKLFF.

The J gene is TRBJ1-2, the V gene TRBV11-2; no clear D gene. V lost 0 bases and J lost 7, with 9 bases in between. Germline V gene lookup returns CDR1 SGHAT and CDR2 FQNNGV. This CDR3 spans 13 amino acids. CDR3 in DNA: TGTGCCAGCAGCTTAGATCAGTGGGGTGGCTACACCTTC. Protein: CASSLDQWGGYTF.

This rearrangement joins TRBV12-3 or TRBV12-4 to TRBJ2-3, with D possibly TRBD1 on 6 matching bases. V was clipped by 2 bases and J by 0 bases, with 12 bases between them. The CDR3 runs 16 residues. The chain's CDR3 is CASSLRQVSSTDTQYF. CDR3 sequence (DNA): TGTGCCAGCAGTTTACGACAGGTCTCAAGCACAGATACGCAGTATTTT.